The 26 T cell receptor beta chains below come from one sample, sequenced in a study of T-cell reconstitution after alpha-beta-depleted transplantation in children. This sample's TCRbeta library carried unique molecular identifier barcodes. TCRdb reprocessed the PCR reads with MiXCR, giving one entry per CDR3 protein. The sample contains 500,000 to 650,000 distinct CDR3 sequences, 10% to 15% of which appear only once. This sample comprised PBMCs, mostly from graft donor cells, obtained 360 days after TCRalphabeta/CD19-depleted stem cell transplant. These receptors were obtained from a male patient under 18 who had a stem cell transplant for acute myeloid leukemia, so the T cells may come from the graft donor.

This clonotype was found many times. V usage is TRBV12-3 or TRBV12-4 and J usage is TRBJ2-1; TRBD1 agrees at 8 bases. With V trimmed by 4 bases and J by 7 bases, 6 bases remained unmatched. CDR3 size: 14 residues. The CDR3 protein is CASSSLRQGNEQFF. Written as DNA, the CDR3 is TGTGCCAGCAGTTCGCTAAGACAGGGGAATGAGCAGTTCTTC.

This chain joins TRBV20-1 and TRBJ2-5; 7 bases line up with TRBD2. The CDR3 consists of 10 residues. CDR1 is DFQATT, CDR2 SNEGSKA, per germline (reference sequence). The V gene end was trimmed by 1 base and the J gene end by 10 bases; junction bases not matched to a gene: 0. This CDR3 reads CSARGTSQYF. In DNA form, the CDR3 reads TGCAGTGCTAGAGGGACTAGCCAGTACTTC.

The chain links TRBV10-3 to TRBJ2-2; D remains unclear. Germline CDR1 ENHRY, CDR2 SYGVKD. The ends were cut back, 4 bases at V and 9 bases at J, with 9 bases in the middle. The CDR3 totals 12 residues. CDR3 DNA sequence: TGTGCCATCAGTGCCCCTTCGTGGGAGCTGTTTTTT. This encodes CAISAPSWELFF.

This clonotype occurred many times. The chain joins TRBV29-1 to TRBJ1-2; 9 bases map to TRBD1. Germline V gene lookup returns CDR1 SQVTM and CDR2 ANQGSEA. This CDR3 comprises 15 residues. J was trimmed by 7 bases and V by 2 bases; bases with no gene match: 11. CDR3 loop: CSVERSGQGGRGYTF. The CDR3 nucleotides read TGCAGCGTTGAAAGGTCGGGACAGGGAGGGCGTGGCTACACCTTC.

The chain carries TRBV15 and TRBJ1-1; D uncertain. The CDR3 has 14 amino acids. Trimming removed 0 bases at V and 7 bases at J, with 12 bases between. Germline V gene sequence: CDR1 LNHNV, CDR2 YYDKDF (reference sequence). CDR3 protein: CATSRDRQALEAFF. In DNA form, the CDR3 reads TGTGCCACCAGCAGAGATCGCCAGGCACTTGAAGCTTTCTTT. Combining the CDR3 with reference TRBV15 and TRBJ1-1 gives the whole variable domain DAMVIQNPRYQVTQFGKPVTLSCSQTLNHNVMYWYQQKSSQAPKLLFHYYDKDFNNEADTPDNFQSRRPNTSFCFLDIRSPGLGDTAMYLCATSRDRQALEAFFGQGTRLTVV.

The chain employs TRBV6-5 and TRBJ2-3; 13 bases map to TRBD2. V lost 1 base, J lost 3 bases, and 10 bases stayed unmatched. From germline, CDR1 is MNHEY and CDR2 SVGAGI. The CDR3 totals 19 residues. The CDR3 here is CASSYFPGLAGERTDTQYF. CDR3 in DNA: TGTGCCAGCAGTTACTTCCCCGGACTAGCGGGAGAAAGGACAGATACGCAGTATTTT.

This clonotype was picked up many times. The rearrangement links TRBV29-1 to TRBJ1-4; 7 bases match TRBD1. Germline CDR1 is SQVTM and CDR2 is ANQGSEA. This CDR3 region has 14 residues. J was trimmed by 5 bases and V by 7 bases; bases with no gene match: 10. CDR3 DNA: TGCAGCGCCGCAACAGGGGCTGGAAATGAAAAACTGTTTTTT. This gives the protein CSAATGAGNEKLFF.

The chain carries TRBV20-1 and TRBJ2-3; 7 bases match TRBD2. The germline gives CDR1 DFQATT, CDR2 SNEGSKA (reference sequence). The CDR3 length is 14 residues. The junction had 6 bases not matched to a gene; V was cut back by 3 bases and J by 3 bases. The DNA of the CDR3 is TGCAGTGCTAGCGGGACTATCTATACAGATACGCAGTATTTT. It is translated as CSASGTIYTDTQYF.

The CDR3 region is CASQLGLDQPQHF. The CDR3, as DNA: TGTGCTAGTCAGCTCGGTTTGGATCAGCCCCAGCATTTT. This chain links TRBV12-5 with TRBJ1-5, with D hard to call. Germline-derived CDR1 and CDR2 are LGHNT and FRNRAP. V shed 8 bases and J shed 5 bases, with 13 bases lying between them. The CDR3 has 13 amino acids. The entire variable domain, with the rest obtained from reference TRBV12-5 and TRBJ1-5, is as follows: DARVTQTPRHKVTEMGQEVTMRCQPILGHNTVFWYRQTMMQGLELLAYFRNRAPLDDSGMPKDRFSAEMPDATLATLKIQPSEPRDSAVYFCASQLGLDQPQHFGDGTRLSIL.

This clonotype was observed a handful of times. The V gene is TRBV20-1, the J gene TRBJ2-7, with D possibly TRBD1 on 6 matching bases. Trimming took off 1 base at V and 6 bases at J, with 13 bases between the two ends. CDR1 DFQATT and CDR2 SNEGSKA come from the germline V gene (reference sequence). This CDR3 has 13 amino acids. In nucleotides, the CDR3 is TGCAGTGCTAGAGCGGTAGGGGGAGCCGAGCAGTACTTC. The encoded protein is CSARAVGGAEQYF.

This clonotype was found a few times. The gene calls are TRBV20-1 and TRBJ1-5, with D tentatively TRBD1 (6 bases). CDR3 length equals 17 residues. Trimming took off 0 bases at V and 0 bases at J, with 15 bases between the two ends. Germline V gene lookup returns CDR1 DFQATT and CDR2 SNEGSKA (reference sequence). The CDR3 region is CSARDDQGRYSNQPQHF. CDR3 sequence (DNA): TGCAGTGCTAGAGATGACCAGGGGCGCTATAGCAATCAGCCCCAGCATTTT.

The chain recombines TRBV4-1 with TRBJ2-3; D possibly corresponds to TRBD2 (6 bases). The CDR3 loop spans 15 amino acids. Trimming shortened V by 4 bases and J by 2 bases, and 13 bases separated the two germline ends. The germline V gene has CDR1 MGHRA and CDR2 YSYEKL. The CDR3 DNA sequence: TGCGCCAGCAGCCGCCTCGGACTACACACAGATACGCAGTATTTT. This gives the protein CASSRLGLHTDTQYF.

This clonotype was counted only a few times. The gene calls are TRBV4-3 and TRBJ2-7, with 8 bases aligning to TRBD2. Germline values: CDR1 LGHNA, CDR2 YSLEER. V was clipped by 8 bases and J by 2 bases; unmatched bases: 11. The CDR3 runs to 15 residues. DNA of the CDR3: TGCGCCAGCCCCTTCGGGAGGGTCACCCCCTACGAGCAGTACTTC. Encoded protein: CASPFGRVTPYEQYF.

This clonotype was seen more than once but under ten times. The rearrangement joins TRBV29-1 to TRBJ1-2, with a tentative D call TRBD1 (5 bases). The CDR3 totals 13 residues. V lost 7 bases and J lost 4, with 16 bases in between. Germline V gene lookup returns CDR1 SQVTM and CDR2 ANQGSEA. The CDR3 loop reads CSADSSGGYGYTF. Written as DNA, the CDR3 is TGCAGCGCCGACAGCTCCGGGGGCTATGGCTACACCTTC.

The genes are TRBV29-1 and TRBJ2-7; D remains ambiguous. The CDR3 is made up of 11 amino acids. The V end was cut by 6 bases, the J end by 5 bases, with 11 bases between. Germline V gives CDR1 SQVTM, CDR2 ANQGSEA. CDR3 DNA: TGCAGCGTCGTACTTATTAACGAGCAGTACTTC. It encodes CSVVLINEQYF.

The chain carries TRBV5-1 and TRBJ1-1; 7 bases match TRBD1. Trimming cost V 3 bases and J 5 bases; bases outside gene matches: 7. CDR3 size: 14 residues. Germline V gene data show CDR1 as SGHRS and CDR2 as YFSETQ. The chain's CDR3 is CASSSTTGVTEAFF. The CDR3 bases are TGCGCCAGCAGCTCAACCACAGGGGTGACTGAAGCTTTCTTT.

This clonotype appeared a few times. V and J are TRBV20-1 and TRBJ2-3; D gene uncertain. The V end was cut by 0 bases, the J end by 4 bases, with 14 bases between. Germline CDR1 DFQATT, CDR2 SNEGSKA (reference sequence). The CDR3 contains 15 residues. For the CDR3, the DNA is TGCAGTGCTAGAGATGGAACTATCCCCGCAGATACGCAGTATTTT. Residues: CSARDGTIPADTQYF.

This clonotype was counted many times. The chain uses TRBV7-8 and TRBJ2-5; a possible D gene is TRBD2 (6 bases). With 5 bases removed from V and 5 bases from J, the gap between germline ends came to 18 bases. CDR1 and CDR2 from the germline V gene are SGHVS and FQNEAQ. This CDR3 contains 15 residues. CDR3 residues: CASSTYGASEETQYF. The CDR3, as DNA: TGTGCCAGCAGCACTTATGGGGCTAGCGAGGAGACCCAGTACTTC.

A few counts support this clonotype. V gene TRBV20-1 combines with J gene TRBJ2-3, with TRBD2 as a possible D gene (6 bases). Trimming shortened V by 3 bases and J by 0 bases, and 13 bases separated the two germline ends. The CDR3 is 15 residues long. The germline V gene has CDR1 DFQATT and CDR2 SNEGSKA (reference sequence). The CDR3 nucleotides are TGCAGTGCTAGTAGAAGCGGGTTTAGCACAGATACGCAGTATTTT. The encoded protein is CSASRSGFSTDTQYF.

This clonotype was found a few times. This chain joins TRBV20-1 and TRBJ1-3, with D unresolved. V was clipped by 5 bases and J by 0 bases, with 8 bases between them. Germline V gene sequence: CDR1 DFQATT, CDR2 SNEGSKA (reference sequence). This CDR3 spans 13 amino acids. The CDR3 bases are TGCAGTGCTTTCAGTCACTCTGGAAACACCATATATTTT. It encodes CSAFSHSGNTIYF.

CDR3 region: CASSLAGSKNIQYF. The CDR3 DNA reads as TGTGCCAGCAGTTTAGCAGGGTCCAAAAACATTCAGTACTTC. The J gene is TRBJ2-4, the V gene TRBV27; D is possibly TRBD1 (5 bases). The V and J ends lost 2 bases and 2 bases respectively, with 7 bases between them. Germline lookup yields CDR1 MNHEY and CDR2 SMNVEV (reference sequence). The CDR3 has 14 residues.

This clonotype was seen only a few times. This chain connects TRBV7-2 to TRBJ2-5, with TRBD2 identical over 16 bases. J was trimmed by 4 bases and V by 5 bases; bases with no gene match: 7. This CDR3 is 17 amino acids long. Per the germline V gene, CDR1 is SGHTA and CDR2 is FQGNSA. The CDR3 sequence: CASSPEGLAGGVETQYF. The CDR3 coding sequence is TGTGCCAGCAGCCCAGAGGGACTAGCGGGAGGGGTAGAGACCCAGTACTTC.

This chain links TRBV3-1 with TRBJ1-2; D uncertain. This CDR3 is built from 16 residues. With 2 bases removed from V and 3 bases from J, the gap between germline ends came to 16 bases. Germline lookup yields CDR1 LGHDT and CDR2 YNNKEL (reference sequence). The CDR3 bases are TGTGCCAGCAGCCAATCAGACTGGAGGGCCCACTATGGCTACACCTTC. It encodes CASSQSDWRAHYGYTF. The entire variable domain, with the rest obtained from reference TRBV3-1 and TRBJ1-2, is as follows: DTAVSQTPKYLVTQMGNDKSIKCEQNLGHDTMYWYKQDSKKFLKIMFSYNNKELIINETVPNRFSPKSPDKAHLNLHINSLELGDSAVYFCASSQSDWRAHYGYTFGSGTRLTVV.

V gene TRBV15 combines with J gene TRBJ2-1; D uncertain. CDR1 LNHNV and CDR2 YYDKDF come from the germline V gene (reference sequence). The CDR3 sequence is 14 residues long. The V gene lost 0 bases and the J gene lost 5 bases, with 8 bases spanning the gap. The CDR3 region is CATSRELRDNEQFF. Written as DNA, the CDR3 is TGTGCCACCAGCAGAGAACTTAGGGACAATGAGCAGTTCTTC.

V and J are TRBV20-1 and TRBJ2-7, with TRBD1 matching over 10 bases. J lost 4 bases, V lost 8 bases, and 5 bases had no gene match. The CDR3 is 12 residues long. Germline V gene data show CDR1 as DFQATT and CDR2 as SNEGSKA (reference sequence). The CDR3 sequence is CSYRDRGYEQYF. The CDR3 bases are TGCAGTTACCGGGACAGGGGATACGAGCAGTACTTC.

This clonotype was recorded a few times. The V call is TRBV9, the J call TRBJ2-7, with TRBD2 matching over 7 bases. Germline loops: CDR1 SGDLS, CDR2 YYNGEE. V trimming: 0 bases; J trimming: 4 bases; junction bases outside the gene matches: 7. This CDR3 contains 15 residues. In DNA, the CDR3 is TGTGCCAGCAGCGTAGCTAGCACTAGCGTTTACGAGCAGTACTTC. Translated: CASSVASTSVYEQYF.